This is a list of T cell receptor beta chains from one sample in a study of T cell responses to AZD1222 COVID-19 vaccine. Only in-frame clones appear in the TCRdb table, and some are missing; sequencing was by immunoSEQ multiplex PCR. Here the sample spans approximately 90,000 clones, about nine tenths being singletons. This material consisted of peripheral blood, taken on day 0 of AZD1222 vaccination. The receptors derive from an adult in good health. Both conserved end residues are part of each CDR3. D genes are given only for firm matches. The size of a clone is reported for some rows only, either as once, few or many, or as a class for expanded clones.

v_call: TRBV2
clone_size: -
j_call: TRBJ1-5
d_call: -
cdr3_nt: TGTGCCAGCAAGGTTCGGGACGGGCGCAATCAGCCCCAGCATTTT
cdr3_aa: CASKVRDGRNQPQHF

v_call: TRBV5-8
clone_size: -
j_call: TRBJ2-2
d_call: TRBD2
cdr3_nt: TGTGCCAGCAGCCACCGAGGGACTAGCAAGAACACCGGGGAGCTGTTTTTT
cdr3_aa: CASSHRGTSKNTGELFF

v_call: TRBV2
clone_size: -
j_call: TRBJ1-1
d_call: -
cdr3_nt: TGTGCCATAGGGACATTGAACACTGAAGCTTTCTTT
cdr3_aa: CAIGTLNTEAFF

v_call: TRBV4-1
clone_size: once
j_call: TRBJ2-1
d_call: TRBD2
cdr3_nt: TGCGCCAGCAGCCAAGATCCAGCGGGGCCCTACAATGAGCAGTTCTTC
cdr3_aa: CASSQDPAGPYNEQFF

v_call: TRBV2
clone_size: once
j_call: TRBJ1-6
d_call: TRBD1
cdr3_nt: TGTGCCAGCGGGACAGGGAATAGTAATTCACCCCTCCACTTT
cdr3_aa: CASGTGNSNSPLHF

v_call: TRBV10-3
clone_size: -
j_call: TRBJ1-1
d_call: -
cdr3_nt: TGTGCCATCACTGACAGAGCGAACACTGAAGCTTTCTTT
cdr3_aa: CAITDRANTEAFF

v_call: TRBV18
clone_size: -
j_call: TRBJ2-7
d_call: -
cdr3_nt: TGTGCCAGCTCAAGCCTAGAGTCAGGGCCCACCTCCTCCTACGAGCAGTACTTC
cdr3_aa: CASSSLESGPTSSYEQYF

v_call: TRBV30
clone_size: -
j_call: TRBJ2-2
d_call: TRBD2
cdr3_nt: TGTGCCTGGAGGGGCCGGGGTTTAGCGGGAGGCCTAAACACCGGGGAGCTGTTTTTT
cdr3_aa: CAWRGRGLAGGLNTGELFF

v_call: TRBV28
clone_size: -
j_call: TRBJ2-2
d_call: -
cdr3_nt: TGTGCCAGCAGCGCGAACACCGGGGAGCTGTTTTTT
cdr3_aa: CASSANTGELFF

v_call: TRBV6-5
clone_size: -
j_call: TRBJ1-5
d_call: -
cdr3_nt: TGTGCCGTCCACCGGGACACTGTTCAGCCCCAGCATTTT
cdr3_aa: CAVHRDTVQPQHF

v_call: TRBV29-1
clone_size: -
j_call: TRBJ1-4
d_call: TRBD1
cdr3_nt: TGCAGCGTTGCACAGGGGCGTAATGAAAAACTGTTTTTT
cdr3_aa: CSVAQGRNEKLFF

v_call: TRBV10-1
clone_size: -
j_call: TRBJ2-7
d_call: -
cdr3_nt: TGCGCCAGCAGTGAGTCGACAGGACTATACGAGCAGTACTTC
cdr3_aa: CASSESTGLYEQYF

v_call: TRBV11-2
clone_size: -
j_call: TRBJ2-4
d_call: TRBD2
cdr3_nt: TGTGCCAGCAGCTTAGATACACGGGAGGCCTCTTCTCCCAAAAACATTCAGTACTTC
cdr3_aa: CASSLDTREASSPKNIQYF

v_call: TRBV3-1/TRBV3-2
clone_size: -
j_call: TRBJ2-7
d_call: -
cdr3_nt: TGTGCCAGCAGCCAAGTCGGATCGGGCGAGCAGTACTTC
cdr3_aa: CASSQVGSGEQYF

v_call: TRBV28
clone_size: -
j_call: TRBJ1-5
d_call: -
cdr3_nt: TGTGCCAGCAGTTCGCCCGGGGGTGCCAATCAGCCCCAGCATTTT
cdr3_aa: CASSSPGGANQPQHF

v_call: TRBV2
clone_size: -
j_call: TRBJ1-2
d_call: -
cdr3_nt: TGTGCCAGCAGTGACCTAGTCACCTATGGCTACACCTTC
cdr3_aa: CASSDLVTYGYTF

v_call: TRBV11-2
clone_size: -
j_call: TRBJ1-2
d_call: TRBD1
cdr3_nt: TGTGCCAGCAGCCCCGGGGACAGGAACTATGGCTACACCTTC
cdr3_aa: CASSPGDRNYGYTF

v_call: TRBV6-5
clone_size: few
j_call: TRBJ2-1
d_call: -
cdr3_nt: TGTGCCACCCTCGGGGGAAACTCCTACAATGAGCAGTTCTTC
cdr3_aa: CATLGGNSYNEQFF

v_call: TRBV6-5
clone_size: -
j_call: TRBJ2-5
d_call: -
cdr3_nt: TGTGCCAGCAGTCACGGGGGCCCCCAAGAGACCCAGTACTTC
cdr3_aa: CASSHGGPQETQYF

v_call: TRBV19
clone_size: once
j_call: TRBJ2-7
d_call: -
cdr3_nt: TGTGCCAGTAGAAACCGGGACACTACCCTCTATGAGCAGTACTTC
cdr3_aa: CASRNRDTTLYEQYF

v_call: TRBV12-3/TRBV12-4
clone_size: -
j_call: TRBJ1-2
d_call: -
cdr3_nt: TGTGCCAGCAGTTTACAGGGCAGGCGGGGCTACACCTTC
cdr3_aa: CASSLQGRRGYTF

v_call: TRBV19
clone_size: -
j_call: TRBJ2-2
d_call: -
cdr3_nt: TGTGCCAGTAGTATCACAGGGTCGGGCGGGGAGCTGTTTTTT
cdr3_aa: CASSITGSGGELFF